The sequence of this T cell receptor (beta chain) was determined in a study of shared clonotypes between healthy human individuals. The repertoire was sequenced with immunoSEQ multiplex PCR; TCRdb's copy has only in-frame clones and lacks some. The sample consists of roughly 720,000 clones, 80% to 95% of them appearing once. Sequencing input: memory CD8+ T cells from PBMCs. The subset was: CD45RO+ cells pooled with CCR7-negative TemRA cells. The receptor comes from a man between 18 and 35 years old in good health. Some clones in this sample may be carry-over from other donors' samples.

The CDR3 here is CAISEPGQSYEQYF. The CDR3 region has the DNA TGTGCCATCAGCGAACCGGGACAGTCCTACGAGCAGTACTTC. This chain uses TRBV10-3 with TRBJ2-7, with TRBD1 identical over 7 bases. CDR1 is ENHRY, CDR2 SYGVKD, per germline. The CDR3 covers 14 residues. With V trimmed by 6 bases and J by 1 base, 6 bases remained unmatched.